These 22 T cell receptor beta chains came from one sample sequenced in a study of T cells in Graves' hyperthyroidism and ophthalmopathy. Authors of the study amplified TCR beta CDR3 regions from RNA transcripts. Primed by the HTBI set, a first-round RT-PCR was run on the TCR CDR3. TCRdb reprocessed the multiplex PCR reads via MiXCR and lists one record per CDR3 protein. The sample yields more than 150,000 distinct CDR3 sequences, about a sixth seen once. The sequenced sample consisted of blood. The receptors stem from a woman aged 45-65 years with Graves' hyperthyroidism.

This clonotype was counted many times. The chain couples TRBV6-2 or TRBV6-3 to TRBJ2-1; D not resolved. Germline loops: CDR1 MNHEY, CDR2 SVGEGT. The ends were cut back, 2 bases at V and 4 bases at J, with 6 bases in the middle. This CDR3 contains 13 residues. This chain's CDR3 is CASSYAVYNEQFF. CDR3 in DNA: TGTGCCAGCAGTTACGCAGTTTACAATGAGCAGTTCTTC.

This clonotype was observed a few times. CDR3 coding DNA: TGCAGTGCTAGCGTCAGGGGGCTGAACACTGAAGCTTTCTTT. This translates into CSASVRGLNTEAFF. The chain employs TRBV20-1 and TRBJ1-1, with TRBD1 identical over 8 bases. Germline lookup yields CDR1 DFQATT and CDR2 SNEGSKA (reference sequence). The junction had 3 bases not matched to a gene; V was cut back by 3 bases and J by 0 bases. This CDR3 is built from 14 residues.

The chain combines TRBV4-1 with TRBJ1-3; no definite D call. CDR1 is MGHRA and CDR2 is YSYEKL in the germline V gene. V lost 2 bases and J lost 4, with 3 bases in between. CDR3 length: 12 residues. This chain's CDR3 is CASSQSGNTIYF. CDR3 nucleotides: TGCGCCAGCAGCCAATCAGGAAACACCATATATTTT.

This clonotype has ten or more counts. The chain links TRBV9 to TRBJ2-5; TRBD2 aligns across 8 bases. The V gene's germline CDR1 is SGDLS and CDR2 YYNGEE. The V gene end was trimmed by 1 base and the J gene end by 5 bases; junction bases not matched to a gene: 7. The length of the CDR3 is 15 residues. The CDR3 nucleotides read TGTGCCAGCAGCGTACTCGGGGGGGCCCGCGAGACCCAGTACTTC. Translated: CASSVLGGARETQYF.

The sample holds many counts of this clonotype. The chain has TRBV10-2 and TRBJ1-5, with 8 bases that match TRBD1. The CDR3 covers 13 residues. CDR1 WSHSY and CDR2 SAAADI come from the germline V gene. The V and J ends lost 10 bases and 2 bases, in that order; junction bases with no gene match: 4. CDR3 in DNA: TGCGCCACCGCGACAGGGGGCAATCAGCCCCAGCATTTT. Translated, it gives CATATGGNQPQHF.

This clonotype has a count of ten or more. V and J are TRBV7-8 and TRBJ1-2; D ambiguous. The length of the CDR3 is 13 residues. V was cut by 2 bases and J by 3 bases, with 7 bases left in between. The germline V gene encodes CDR1 SGHVS and CDR2 FQNEAQ. The CDR3 bases are TGTGCCAGCAGCTTATACCAGGACTATGGCTACACCTTC. Encoded protein: CASSLYQDYGYTF.

This clonotype was observed many times. V is TRBV13 and J is TRBJ2-7, with TRBD1 as a possible D gene (5 bases). Trimming shortened V by 4 bases and J by 3 bases, and 13 bases separated the two germline ends. The germline V gene has CDR1 PRHDT and CDR2 FYEKMQ (reference sequence). This CDR3 has 14 residues. The CDR3: CASSSPLQGYEQYF. In DNA, the CDR3 is TGTGCCAGCAGCTCACCCCTCCAGGGCTACGAGCAGTACTTC.

This clonotype was detected ten times or more. The rearrangement uses TRBV6-1 and TRBJ2-5; possible D gene TRBD2, 5 bases. Germline CDR1 and CDR2: MNHNS and SASEGT. CDR3 length equals 13 residues. Trimming removed 5 bases from V and 4 bases from J, with 11 bases in between. CDR3 loop: CASSNRGLETQYF. CDR3 in DNA: TGTGCCAGCAGTAACCGGGGTTTAGAGACCCAGTACTTC.

At least ten counts were recorded for this clonotype. The chain links TRBV20-1 to TRBJ2-2; no clear D. V dropped 6 bases and J dropped 2 bases, with 13 bases sitting between them. Germline values: CDR1 DFQATT, CDR2 SNEGSKA (reference sequence). The length of the CDR3 is 14 residues. The CDR3: CSALDNGNTGELFF. The DNA of the CDR3 is TGCAGTGCCCTAGATAACGGTAACACCGGGGAGCTGTTTTTT.

This clonotype has a handful of counts. The chain recombines TRBV5-1 with TRBJ2-5; 12 positions match TRBD2. Germline CDR1 is SGHRS and CDR2 is YFSETQ. The V and J ends lost 8 bases and 3 bases, in that order; junction bases with no gene match: 5. CDR3 length equals 14 residues. CDR3 nucleotide sequence: TGCGCCAGTAAGAGACTAGCGGGGGAAGAGACCCAGTACTTC. Translation: CASKRLAGEETQYF.

The sample holds many counts of this clonotype. The CDR3 bases are TGTGCCACCAGTTATAATTCACCCCTCCACTTT. It specifies CATSYNSPLHF. This sequence joins TRBV24-1 and TRBJ1-6; D ambiguous. The CDR3 loop spans 11 amino acids. V shed 6 bases and J shed 4 bases, with 0 bases lying between them. Germline values: CDR1 KGHDR, CDR2 SFDVKD.

This clonotype has ten or more counts. The chain is built from TRBV7-9 and TRBJ2-1; the D gene is possibly TRBD1 (6 bases). The CDR3 runs to 15 residues. V gave up 4 bases and J gave up 6 bases, with 16 bases separating them. Per the germline V gene, CDR1 is SEHNR and CDR2 is FQNEAQ (reference sequence). CDR3 sequence (DNA): TGTGCCAGCAGCTCGGCCTCGACAGGTAGCAATGAGCAGTTCTTC. Its translation is CASSSASTGSNEQFF.

The rearrangement joins TRBV20-1 to TRBJ2-2, with a weak D call TRBD1 (6 bases). V gave up 3 bases and J gave up 5 bases, with 22 bases separating them. This CDR3 is 17 amino acids long. Per the germline V gene, CDR1 is DFQATT and CDR2 is SNEGSKA (reference sequence). The CDR3 DNA is TGCAGTGCTAGGTTTGGGGGCAGCAAAACGAGGACCGGGGAGCTGTTTTTT. It translates to CSARFGGSKTRTGELFF.

The table lists this clonotype with many counts. The V gene is TRBV12-3 or TRBV12-4, the J gene TRBJ1-1; a possible D gene is TRBD1 (5 bases). V shed 2 bases and J shed 7 bases, with 8 bases lying between them. The CDR3 is 12 amino acids. The CDR3 bases are TGTGCCAGCAGTTTAAGGAGGGGTGAAGCTTTCTTT. This codes for CASSLRRGEAFF.

Many counts were recorded for this clonotype. V gene TRBV24-1 combines with J gene TRBJ1-4; 7 positions agree with TRBD1. Per germline, CDR1 KGHDR and CDR2 SFDVKD. CDR3 length equals 15 residues. J gave up 0 bases and V 6 bases, and 3 bases lay outside the gene matches. CDR3 in DNA: TGTGCCACCAGTCGCGGGACAGCAACTAATGAAAAACTGTTTTTT. Amino acids: CATSRGTATNEKLFF.

The V gene is TRBV7-2, the J gene TRBJ2-5; D unresolved. The CDR3 runs 15 residues. Trimming pared 7 bases from V and 6 bases from J, leaving 21 bases between. CDR1 is SGHTA, CDR2 FQGNSA, per germline. The CDR3 region is CASTLESSTAKTQYF. The CDR3, as DNA: TGTGCCAGCACCCTTGAATCGTCCACGGCAAAGACCCAGTACTTC.

This clonotype was picked up many times. The CDR3 is CASSLLGGSPLHF. CDR3 DNA: TGTGCCAGCAGCCTACTTGGAGGTTCACCCCTCCACTTT. The J gene is TRBJ1-6, the V gene TRBV3-1; D uncertain. From germline, CDR1 is LGHDT and CDR2 YNNKEL (reference sequence). The CDR3 spans 13 residues. V lost 4 bases and J lost 9, with 10 bases in between. Combining the CDR3 with reference TRBV3-1 and TRBJ1-6 gives the whole variable domain DTAVSQTPKYLVTQMGNDKSIKCEQNLGHDTMYWYKQDSKKFLKIMFSYNNKELIINETVPNRFSPKSPDKAHLNLHINSLELGDSAVYFCASSLLGGSPLHFGNGTRLTVT.

This clonotype was found many times. A much larger clonotype is one base distant, so this may be a read error. This sequence joins TRBV12-3 or TRBV12-4 and TRBJ2-3; the match to TRBD2 covers 8 bases. Trimming took 6 bases from V and 2 from J; bases not matched to a gene: 7. This CDR3 has 15 amino acids. The chain's CDR3 is CASSPGGALTDTQYF. The CDR3 DNA reads TGTGCCAGCAGCCCGGGGGGGGCACTCACAGATACGCAGTATTTT.

This chain uses TRBV5-5 with TRBJ1-4; TRBD1 might be the D (5 bases). V was cut by 4 bases and J by 5 bases, with 15 bases left in between. The CDR3 totals 15 residues. Germline values: CDR1 SGHKS, CDR2 YYEKEE (reference sequence). DNA of the CDR3: TGTGCCAGCAGCGCTACACCGGGACGGAATGAAAAACTGTTTTTT. Its translation: CASSATPGRNEKLFF.

This clonotype was seen at least ten times. The chain couples TRBV11-2 to TRBJ2-5; 7 bases line up with TRBD2. There are 17 residues in the CDR3. V trimming: 6 bases; J trimming: 2 bases; junction bases outside the gene matches: 15. Germline V lookup: CDR1 SGHAT, CDR2 FQNNGV. The CDR3 DNA reads TGTGCCAGCAGAGGGAGGGGCCAGGGCAGGGTACAAGAGACCCAGTACTTC. Residues: CASRGRGQGRVQETQYF.

The V gene is TRBV11-2, the J gene TRBJ2-7, with a tentative D call TRBD2 (5 bases). Between the trimmed V and J ends, which lost 4 bases and 4 bases, there was a span of 11 bases. Germline CDR1 and CDR2: SGHAT and FQNNGV. The CDR3 totals 13 residues. CDR3 coding DNA: TGTGCCAGCAGCTCGGCGGGTGTGTACGAGCAGTACTTC. This encodes CASSSAGVYEQYF.

The sample holds many counts of this clonotype. V and J are TRBV24-1 and TRBJ2-1; D is ambiguous. Trimming cost V 6 bases and J 7 bases, with 6 bases left between them. The CDR3 runs to 11 residues. Germline CDR1 KGHDR, CDR2 SFDVKD. CDR3: CATSYLNEQFF. The CDR3, as DNA: TGTGCCACCAGTTATCTTAATGAGCAGTTCTTC.